The 17 T cell receptor beta chains given below trace back to one sample, sequenced in a study of blood T cells in healthy people across ages. Alongside a J-beta primer mix, a sample-barcoded 5' primer served in a second PCR lasting roughly 6 to 11 cycles. In TCRdb, the 5' RACE reads were re-called with MiXCR into one record per CDR3 protein. The table records over 1,500,000 distinct CDR3 sequences, approximately 39% of them present only once. Input material: blood. All receptors derive from a human donor in good health.

This clonotype was picked up a small number of times. This chain uses TRBV12-3 or TRBV12-4 with TRBJ2-1; TRBD2 agrees at 10 bases. With V trimmed by 6 bases and J by 8 bases, 10 bases remained unmatched. The CDR3 totals 15 residues. The CDR3 spells CASSQPGLAKDEQFF. In DNA, the CDR3 is TGTGCCAGCAGCCAACCGGGACTAGCGAAAGATGAGCAGTTCTTC.

This clonotype was seen only a few times. The chain is built from TRBV4-2 and TRBJ1-2; TRBD1 agrees at 12 bases. Germline CDR1 and CDR2: LGHNA and YNFKEQ. V gave up 4 bases and J gave up 2 bases; unmatched junction bases: 8. There are 17 residues in the CDR3. The CDR3 loop is CASSLGTGGPANYGYTF. In nucleotides, the CDR3 is TGTGCCAGCAGCCTCGGGACAGGGGGCCCAGCGAACTATGGCTACACCTTC.

In its sample, this clonotype was seen a few times. This sequence joins TRBV7-8 and TRBJ1-1; D call uncertain. The CDR3 extends over 15 amino acids. The germline CDR1 and CDR2 sequences are SGHVS and FQNEAQ. V lost 0 bases to trimming and J lost 7 bases, with 15 bases between them. CDR3 residues: CASSLADGEEDEAFF. The CDR3 nucleotides read TGTGCCAGCAGCTTAGCGGATGGGGAGGAGGATGAAGCTTTCTTT. The whole variable domain, filled in from reference TRBV7-8 and TRBJ1-1, reads GAGVSQSPRYKVAKRGQDVALRCDPISGHVSLFWYQQALGQGPEFLTYFQNEAQLDKSGLPSDRFFAERPEGSVSTLKIQRTQQEDSAVYLCASSLADGEEDEAFFGQGTRLTVV.

The chain is built from TRBV6-2 or TRBV6-3 and TRBJ2-1; D perhaps matches TRBD2 (5 bases). Between the trimmed V and J ends, which lost 5 bases and 7 bases, there was a span of 9 bases. The CDR3 is made up of 12 amino acids. Germline V lookup: CDR1 MNHEY, CDR2 SVGEGT. The DNA for the CDR3 is TGTGCCAGCAGTACTAGGAATAATGAGCAGTTCTTC. As protein: CASSTRNNEQFF.

The chain recombines TRBV20-1 with TRBJ2-1; 9 bases are shared with TRBD1. The V and J ends lost 7 bases and 5 bases, in that order; junction bases with no gene match: 9. CDR1 DFQATT and CDR2 SNEGSKA come from the germline V gene (reference sequence). The CDR3 runs 14 residues. This chain's CDR3 is CSERDRASDNEQFF. CDR3 bases: TGCAGTGAGAGGGACAGGGCGAGCGACAATGAGCAGTTCTTC.

This chain uses TRBV20-1 with TRBJ1-5; possibly TRBD1 for D (5 bases). Germline CDR1 DFQATT, CDR2 SNEGSKA (reference sequence). This CDR3 contains 14 residues. V lost 5 bases and J lost 0, with 11 bases in between. The CDR3 sequence: CSAPDSYSNQPQHF. CDR3 sequence (DNA): TGCAGTGCTCCCGACAGTTATAGCAATCAGCCCCAGCATTTT.

This chain links TRBV12-3 or TRBV12-4 with TRBJ2-3; TRBD2 aligns across 9 bases. V shed 4 bases and J 4 bases; nucleotides not matched to a gene: 6. The CDR3 covers 15 residues. CDR3 in DNA: TGTGCCAGCAGTTCCTCGGGACTAGCTGCAGATACGCAGTATTTT. It is translated as CASSSSGLAADTQYF.

V usage is TRBV12-3 or TRBV12-4 and J usage is TRBJ2-5, with D perhaps matching TRBD1 (6 bases). The length of the CDR3 is 15 residues. Trimming shortened V by 3 bases and J by 4 bases, and 15 bases separated the two germline ends. CDR3 region: CASSFGVGAGETQYF. The CDR3 coding sequence is TGTGCCAGCAGTTTTGGGGTGGGGGCAGGAGAGACCCAGTACTTC.

A few counts support this clonotype. A single base separates this from a much larger clone, so it may be a read error. The chain couples TRBV10-3 to TRBJ2-3; no clear D gene. V dropped 2 bases and J dropped 6 bases, with 3 bases sitting between them. This CDR3 spans 11 amino acids. Per germline, CDR1 ENHRY and CDR2 SYGVKD. The CDR3 bases are TGTGCCATCAGTGAGATGGATACGCAGTATTTT. It translates to CAISEMDTQYF.

In its sample, this clonotype was seen a few times. The CDR3 here is CSVSKTGTVFEQYF. The DNA for the CDR3 is TGCAGTGTTAGTAAGACAGGGACGGTTTTCGAGCAGTACTTC. The gene calls are TRBV20-1 and TRBJ2-7; 7 bases are shared with TRBD1. J was trimmed by 6 bases and V by 7 bases; bases with no gene match: 15. The CDR3 runs to 14 residues. Germline V lookup: CDR1 DFQATT, CDR2 SNEGSKA (reference sequence).

The chain has TRBV29-1 and TRBJ2-3, with 10 bases aligning to TRBD2. CDR1 SQVTM and CDR2 ANQGSEA come from the germline V gene. With 4 bases clipped from V and 0 bases from J, the junction kept 16 bases outside the gene matches. This CDR3 has 19 amino acids. The CDR3, as DNA: TGCAGCGTTGCGGGGATTAGCGGGGGGCGGGGGGTTAGCACAGATACGCAGTATTTT. Translating it yields CSVAGISGGRGVSTDTQYF.

The chain has TRBV6-2 or TRBV6-3 and TRBJ2-1, with D perhaps TRBD2 (5 bases). The CDR3 runs 14 residues. V dropped 2 bases and J dropped 7 bases, with 12 bases sitting between them. Germline V gene lookup returns CDR1 MNHEY and CDR2 SVGEGT. CDR3 nucleotides: TGTGCCAGCAGTTACCCGAACAAGCGGAATGAGCAGTTCTTC. Its protein product is CASSYPNKRNEQFF.

V and J are TRBV28 and TRBJ2-1, with 8 bases aligning to TRBD2. Per germline, CDR1 MDHEN and CDR2 SYDVKM. This CDR3 has 15 residues. The J segment lost 6 bases and the V segment lost 4 bases, leaving 8 bases of the junction unmatched. CDR3 residues: CASSSRLGLVNEQFF. In nucleotides, the CDR3 is TGTGCCAGCAGTTCCCGGCTGGGACTAGTCAATGAGCAGTTCTTC.

The rearrangement uses TRBV7-2 and TRBJ1-1; the D is unclear. The CDR3 loop spans 13 amino acids. Trimming pared 6 bases from V and 0 bases from J, leaving 8 bases between. Germline CDR1 reads SGHTA; CDR2 reads FQGNSA. The CDR3 nucleotides read TGTGCCAGCAGGGAAGACATGAACACTGAAGCTTTCTTT. This translates into CASREDMNTEAFF.

This clonotype was recorded a few times. The chain employs TRBV5-5 and TRBJ1-1; 7 bases agree with TRBD1. The CDR3 has 14 amino acids. After removal of 5 bases from V and 7 bases from J, the junction contained 11 bases not matched to a gene. Per the germline V gene, CDR1 is SGHKS and CDR2 is YYEKEE (reference sequence). This chain's CDR3 is CASSPWGGQFEAFF. In DNA, the CDR3 is TGTGCCAGCAGTCCGTGGGGGGGACAGTTTGAAGCTTTCTTT.

This clonotype appeared a few times. The rearrangement uses TRBV7-3 and TRBJ1-1, with D possibly TRBD1 on 6 matching bases. This CDR3 region has 12 residues. V gave up 2 bases and J gave up 11 bases, with 12 bases separating them. Germline V CDR1 and CDR2: SGHTA, FQGTGA. The CDR3 loop is CASSLVGGAAFF. The CDR3 DNA follows: TGTGCCAGCAGCTTAGTTGGGGGGGCGGCTTTCTTT.

This clonotype occurred a few times. This chain connects TRBV5-1 to TRBJ1-6; D gene unclear. Trimming took 4 bases from V and 0 from J, leaving 17 bases between them. The germline gives CDR1 SGHRS, CDR2 YFSETQ. This CDR3 comprises 18 residues. CDR3 coding DNA: TGCGCCAGCAGCCTAGACCCAGGCCAGAGCTCCTATAATTCACCCCTCCACTTT. It specifies CASSLDPGQSSYNSPLHF.